The 26 T cell receptor beta chains in this list originate from one sample, sequenced in a study of shared clonotypes between healthy human individuals (dated by TCRdb to about 2020). CD8 naive samples were CD45RO-negative cells positively selected for CCR7, giving a CD45RA+CCR7+ population that excluded TemRA cells. The library was obtained by the immunoSEQ multiplex PCR assay. TCRdb's version of the immuneACCESS table is confined to in-frame rearrangements and falls short of the full clone set. An unresolved V gene accounts for under half of the shortfall where checked; the remainder is of unknown origin. The sample includes around 1.9 million clones, with about 94% observed a single time. Together, the top ten hold roughly 1.7% of the sample. What was sequenced was naive CD8+ T cells from PBMCs. The cell subset or site tag for this specimen amounts to: CD45RA+CCR7+. The receptors originated from a man aged 18 to 35 in good health. Some clones in this sample may be carry-over from other donors' samples.

The V and J genes are TRBV19 and TRBJ2-7; a weak D match, TRBD1 (6 bases). Germline CDR1 reads LNHDA; CDR2 reads SQIVND (reference sequence). The CDR3 runs 13 residues. Trimming took 4 bases from V and 2 from J, leaving 9 bases between them. This chain's CDR3 is CASSNGQTYEQYF. In nucleotides, the CDR3 is TGTGCCAGTAGTAACGGACAGACCTACGAGCAGTACTTC.

The DNA for the CDR3 is TGTGCCAGCAGCCCGAAAGCATTGATAGGGGATGAAGCTTTCTTT. As protein: CASSPKALIGDEAFF. The rearrangement uses TRBV7-9 and TRBJ1-1; a weak D match, TRBD1 (5 bases). CDR3 length: 15 residues. The germline CDR1 and CDR2 sequences are SEHNR and FQNEAQ (reference sequence). Trimming removed 5 bases from V and 7 bases from J, with 20 bases in between. Using reference TRBV7-9 and TRBJ1-1 for the parts outside the CDR3, the full variable domain is DTGVSQNPRHKITKRGQNVTFRCDPISEHNRLYWYRQTLGQGPEFLTYFQNEAQLEKSRLLSDRFSAERPKGSFSTLEIQRTEQGDSAMYLCASSPKALIGDEAFFGQGTRLTVV.

The rearrangement joins TRBV13 to TRBJ2-7, with 10 bases matching TRBD1. The CDR3 contains 15 residues. The germline V gene has CDR1 PRHDT and CDR2 FYEKMQ (reference sequence). With 5 bases clipped from V and 5 bases from J, the junction kept 9 bases outside the gene matches. Here the CDR3 DNA reads TGTGCCAGCAGCATCAGCGGGACAGGGGAGAACGAGCAGTACTTC. Its protein product is CASSISGTGENEQYF.

As DNA, the CDR3 is TGCAGCGTTGAAGCGGCAGGGACGGGCGGGGAGCTGTTTTTT. Amino acids: CSVEAAGTGGELFF. The chain uses TRBV29-1 and TRBJ2-2; D may correspond to TRBD1 or TRBD2 (5 bases each). From germline, CDR1 is SQVTM and CDR2 ANQGSEA. The CDR3 covers 14 residues. The V end lost 1 base, the J end lost 7 bases, and 13 bases lay between the germline ends.

The chain recombines TRBV4-3 with TRBJ2-3; a possible D gene is TRBD2 (6 bases). Germline CDR1 is LGHNA and CDR2 is YSLEER. The ends were cut back, 0 bases at V and 4 bases at J, with 17 bases in the middle. The CDR3 loop spans 17 amino acids. CDR3 bases: TGCGCCAGCAGCCAAGAGCCTAGCTTGGGAGGCGCAGATACGCAGTATTTT. This codes for CASSQEPSLGGADTQYF.

The gene calls are TRBV30 and TRBJ1-2; no reliable D call. The germline CDR1 and CDR2 sequences are GTSNPN and SVGIG (reference sequence). The CDR3 runs to 10 residues. V lost 3 bases and J 3 bases, leaving 2 bases between the germline ends. CDR3 residues: CAWRDYGYTF. CDR3 nucleotides: TGTGCCTGGAGGGACTATGGCTACACCTTC.

The J gene is TRBJ2-3, the V gene TRBV7-9; D might be TRBD1 (5 bases). Trimming cost V 4 bases and J 7 bases, with 9 bases left between them. Germline CDR1 and CDR2: SEHNR and FQNEAQ (reference sequence). The CDR3 is 12 residues long. The CDR3 reads CASSSTGYTQYF. CDR3 DNA: TGTGCCAGCAGCTCCACAGGTTATACGCAGTATTTT.

This clone was counted once. The rearrangement uses TRBV2 and TRBJ1-1, with D possibly being TRBD1 (5 bases). CDR3 length equals 17 residues. In germline, CDR1 is SNHLY, CDR2 FYNNEI. Trimming took off 6 bases at V and 0 bases at J, with 20 bases between the two ends. The CDR3 nucleotides are TGTGCCAGCAGGGGCGACGACAGATTAATCATGAACACTGAAGCTTTCTTT. Protein product: CASRGDDRLIMNTEAFF.

The chain has TRBV4-1 and TRBJ1-5, with 7 bases that match TRBD1. CDR1 is MGHRA and CDR2 is YSYEKL in the germline V gene. The CDR3 consists of 19 residues. V gave up 1 base and J gave up 4 bases; unmatched junction bases: 16. The CDR3 DNA follows: TGCGCCAGCAGCCAAGGTTCGAGAGTCGTCGGGACAGAAAATCAGCCCCAGCATTTT. This codes for CASSQGSRVVGTENQPQHF.

V and J are TRBV27 and TRBJ1-6; D uncertain. The CDR3 consists of 12 residues. V was cut by 5 bases and J by 13 bases, with 12 bases left in between. In germline, CDR1 is MNHEY, CDR2 SMNVEV (reference sequence). Here the CDR3 reads CASSPRLAPLHF. For the CDR3, the DNA is TGTGCCAGCAGTCCACGGCTGGCTCCCCTCCACTTT.

The gene calls are TRBV30 and TRBJ1-1; D is undetermined. The CDR3 has 13 amino acids. The ends were cut back, 3 bases at V and 2 bases at J, with 10 bases in the middle. In germline, CDR1 is GTSNPN, CDR2 SVGIG (reference sequence). CDR3 in amino acids: CAWRMVGNTEAFF. The CDR3 DNA is TGTGCCTGGAGGATGGTCGGAAACACTGAAGCTTTCTTT. The complete variable domain, with remaining parts taken from reference TRBV30 and TRBJ1-1, reads SQTIHQWPATLVQPVGSPLSLECTVEGTSNPNLYWYRQAAGRGLQLLFYSVGIGQISSEVPQNLSASRPQDRQFILSSKKLLLSDSGFYLCAWRMVGNTEAFFGQGTRLTVV.

The rearrangement uses TRBV10-3 and TRBJ1-3; D gene unclear. This CDR3 comprises 17 residues. V lost 1 base and J lost 0, with 13 bases in between. Germline V gene sequence: CDR1 ENHRY, CDR2 SYGVKD. The CDR3, as DNA: TGTGCCATCAGTGAGTTTGCGCAGGCAAGCTCTGGAAACACCATATATTTT. Its translation: CAISEFAQASSGNTIYF.

The rearrangement links TRBV9 to TRBJ2-3, with D perhaps given as TRBD1 or TRBD2 (6 bases each). The V gene's germline CDR1 is SGDLS and CDR2 YYNGEE. This CDR3 has 13 residues. V lost 10 bases to trimming and J lost 2 bases, with 14 bases between them. CDR3 region: CASSWGATDTQYF. The CDR3 region has the DNA TGTGCCTCCTCTTGGGGGGCCACAGATACGCAGTATTTT.

Concerning this clone itself: One end of the junction does not line up with germline, which may come from a read error. The rearrangement links TRBV9 to TRBJ1-2; D might be TRBD1 (5 bases). Germline CDR1 reads SGDLS; CDR2 reads YYNGEE. This CDR3 region has 14 residues. The CDR3 DNA reads TGTGCCAGCAACGTAGGCAGGGCTGGCTATGGCTACACCTTC. Amino acid sequence: CASNVGRAGYGYTF.

The CDR3 sequence is CASSPTSNMNQPQHF. The CDR3 DNA reads TGTGCCAGTAGTCCGACTTCTAATATGAATCAGCCCCAGCATTTT. This sequence joins TRBV19 and TRBJ1-5; D gene uncertain. The germline V gene has CDR1 LNHDA and CDR2 SQIVND (reference sequence). Trimming shortened V by 5 bases and J by 4 bases, and 15 bases separated the two germline ends. The length of the CDR3 is 15 residues.

The chain is built from TRBV5-1 and TRBJ2-7; 10 bases fit TRBD2. There are 16 residues in the CDR3. Trimming took 4 bases from V and 4 from J; bases not matched to a gene: 11. Germline assignment: CDR1 SGHRS and CDR2 YFSETQ. The chain's CDR3 is CASSRGEREGWYEQYF. CDR3 DNA sequence: TGCGCCAGCAGCCGGGGGGAGCGGGAGGGTTGGTACGAGCAGTACTTC.

The J gene is TRBJ1-4, the V gene TRBV5-5, with D possibly matching TRBD1 (6 bases). The CDR3 loop spans 16 amino acids. Germline lookup yields CDR1 SGHKS and CDR2 YYEKEE (reference sequence). V was clipped by 4 bases and J by 0 bases, with 13 bases between them. The CDR3 bases are TGTGCCAGCAGCCCCCAGGGGTGGGCAACTAATGAAAAACTGTTTTTT. It encodes CASSPQGWATNEKLFF.

The V call is TRBV11-2, the J call TRBJ2-7; 8 bases are shared with TRBD2. V dropped 1 base and J dropped 4; count of bases not matched to a gene: 6. Germline V gene sequence: CDR1 SGHAT, CDR2 FQNNGV. The CDR3 spans 15 residues. The CDR3 loop is CASSLGASGQYEQYF. As DNA, the CDR3 is TGTGCCAGCAGCTTAGGGGCTAGCGGGCAATACGAGCAGTACTTC.

This chain joins TRBV9 and TRBJ1-1; no clear D gene. CDR3 size: 17 residues. Germline-derived CDR1 and CDR2 are SGDLS and YYNGEE. V lost 5 bases and J 7 bases, leaving 27 bases between the germline ends. The chain's CDR3 is CASSSTGIPLQHDEAFF. CDR3 in DNA: TGTGCCAGCAGTTCAACCGGGATCCCTCTACAACATGATGAAGCTTTCTTT.

The chain is built from TRBV27 and TRBJ2-2; D not certain. Looked up from germline, CDR1 is MNHEY and CDR2 is SMNVEV (reference sequence). V lost 6 bases, J lost 2 bases, and 10 bases lay in between. The CDR3 totals 14 residues. The CDR3 loop reads CASREDGNTGELFF. The CDR3 nucleotides are TGTGCCAGCAGAGAGGACGGAAACACCGGGGAGCTGTTTTTT.

This clone was counted a single time. This chain uses TRBV6-1 with TRBJ2-4; weak D call: TRBD1 (6 bases). Trimming shortened V by 0 bases and J by 6 bases, and 15 bases separated the two germline ends. Germline V lookup: CDR1 MNHNS, CDR2 SASEGT. This CDR3 has 16 amino acids. The CDR3 DNA is TGTGCCAGCAGTGAAGCGAGTGGAGTGACAGGAAACATTCAGTACTTC. This codes for CASSEASGVTGNIQYF.

This clone was picked up one time. The chain joins TRBV7-8 to TRBJ2-7; D is perhaps TRBD2 (5 bases). V dropped 2 bases and J dropped 3 bases, with 11 bases sitting between them. There are 14 residues in the CDR3. Germline CDR1 is SGHVS and CDR2 is FQNEAQ. Here the CDR3 reads CASSLRPGYYEQYF. In DNA form, the CDR3 reads TGTGCCAGCAGCTTACGCCCGGGGTACTACGAGCAGTACTTC.

As concerns this clone: The same CDR3 can be traced to other DNA sequences in this sample. The rearrangement joins TRBV6-6 to TRBJ1-5; tentatively, D is TRBD1 (5 bases). V was pared by 11 bases and J by 2 bases, with 13 bases between. This CDR3 is 13 amino acids long. Germline CDR1 reads MNHNY; CDR2 reads SVGAGI (reference sequence). The CDR3, as DNA: TGTGCCTCCAGGGTCGGCGGCAATCAGCCCCAGCATTTT. This gives the protein CASRVGGNQPQHF.

The rearrangement links TRBV11-1 to TRBJ2-7, with D perhaps assigned TRBD1 or TRBD2 (5 bases each). The CDR3 extends over 14 amino acids. Germline assignment: CDR1 SGHAT and CDR2 FQDESV (reference sequence). Trimming shortened V by 4 bases and J by 3 bases, and 13 bases separated the two germline ends. In DNA, the CDR3 is TGTGCCAGCAGCTCCCGGGACGGACACTACGAGCAGTACTTC. It is translated as CASSSRDGHYEQYF.

The CDR3 DNA follows: TGTGCCAGCAGCCCCCTCATTGGTATCGGGGAGCTGTTTTTT. Translation: CASSPLIGIGELFF. The chain has TRBV7-7 and TRBJ2-2, with unresolved D. The germline CDR1 and CDR2 sequences are SSHAT and FNYEAQ (reference sequence). The ends were cut back, 5 bases at V and 7 bases at J, with 14 bases in the middle. CDR3 length: 14 residues.

The table lists this clone with a count of one. V usage is TRBV21-1 and J usage is TRBJ2-7; the DNA was not used to check the table's D call, TRBD2. TRBV21-1 is tagged as a pseudogene. This CDR3 is 11 amino acids long. CDR3 in DNA: TGTGCCAGCAGCAAATCTTACGAGCAGTACTTC. Its protein is CASSKSYEQYF.